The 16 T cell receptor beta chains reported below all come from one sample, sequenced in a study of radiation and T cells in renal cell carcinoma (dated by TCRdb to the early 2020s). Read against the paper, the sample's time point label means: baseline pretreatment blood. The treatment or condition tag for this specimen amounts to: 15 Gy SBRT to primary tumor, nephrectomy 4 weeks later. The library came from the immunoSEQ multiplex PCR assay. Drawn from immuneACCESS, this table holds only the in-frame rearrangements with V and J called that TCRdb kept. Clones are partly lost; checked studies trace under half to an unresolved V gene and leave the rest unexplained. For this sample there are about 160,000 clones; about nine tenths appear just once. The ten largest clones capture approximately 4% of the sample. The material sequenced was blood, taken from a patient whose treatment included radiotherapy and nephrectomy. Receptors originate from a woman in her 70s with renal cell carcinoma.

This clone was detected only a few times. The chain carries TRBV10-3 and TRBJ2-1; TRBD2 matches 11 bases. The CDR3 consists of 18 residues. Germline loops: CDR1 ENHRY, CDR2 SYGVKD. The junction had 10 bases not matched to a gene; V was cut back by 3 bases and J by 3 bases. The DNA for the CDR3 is TGTGCCATCAGTGATACTAGCGGGGGACTTCCCAGCTACAATGAGCAGTTCTTC. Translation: CAISDTSGGLPSYNEQFF.

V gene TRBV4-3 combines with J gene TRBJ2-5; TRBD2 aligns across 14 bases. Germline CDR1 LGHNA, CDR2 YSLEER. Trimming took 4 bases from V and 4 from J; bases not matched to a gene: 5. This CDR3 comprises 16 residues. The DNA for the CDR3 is TGCGCCAGCAGCCGTGGACTAGCGGGGGGTCTAGAGACCCAGTACTTC. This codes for CASSRGLAGGLETQYF.

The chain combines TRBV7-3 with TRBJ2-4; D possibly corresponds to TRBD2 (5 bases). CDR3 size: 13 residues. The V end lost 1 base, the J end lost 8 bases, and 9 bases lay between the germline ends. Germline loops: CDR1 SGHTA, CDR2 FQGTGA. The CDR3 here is CASSLRRGDIQYF. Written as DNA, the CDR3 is TGTGCCAGCAGCTTAAGACGGGGAGACATTCAGTACTTC.

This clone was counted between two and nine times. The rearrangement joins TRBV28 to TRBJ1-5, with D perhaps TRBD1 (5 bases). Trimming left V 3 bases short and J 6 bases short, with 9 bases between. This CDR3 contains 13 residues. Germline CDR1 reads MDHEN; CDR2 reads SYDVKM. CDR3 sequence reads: CASSFRGSQPQHF. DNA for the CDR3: TGTGCCAGCAGTTTTAGGGGAAGTCAGCCCCAGCATTTT.

This CDR3 reads CASSIYRADQPQHF. In nucleotides, the CDR3 is TGTGCCAGTAGTATCTACAGGGCGGATCAGCCCCAGCATTTT. This chain links TRBV19 with TRBJ1-5; perhaps TRBD1 as D (6 bases). Germline V lookup: CDR1 LNHDA, CDR2 SQIVND (reference sequence). Trimming removed 3 bases from V and 5 bases from J, with 11 bases in between. This CDR3 is built from 14 residues.

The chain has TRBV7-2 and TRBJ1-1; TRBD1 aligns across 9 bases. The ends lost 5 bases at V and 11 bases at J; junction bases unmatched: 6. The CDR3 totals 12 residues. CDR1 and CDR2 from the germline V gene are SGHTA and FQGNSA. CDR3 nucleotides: TGTGCCAGCAGCAGGACAGGGGAAGGTGCTTTCTTT. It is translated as CASSRTGEGAFF.

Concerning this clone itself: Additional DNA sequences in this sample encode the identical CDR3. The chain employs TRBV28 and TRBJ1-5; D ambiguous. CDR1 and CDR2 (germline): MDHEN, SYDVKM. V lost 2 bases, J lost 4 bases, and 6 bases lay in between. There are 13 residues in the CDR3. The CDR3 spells CASSLLGNQPQHF. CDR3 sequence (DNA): TGTGCCAGCAGTTTACTGGGGAATCAGCCCCAGCATTTT.

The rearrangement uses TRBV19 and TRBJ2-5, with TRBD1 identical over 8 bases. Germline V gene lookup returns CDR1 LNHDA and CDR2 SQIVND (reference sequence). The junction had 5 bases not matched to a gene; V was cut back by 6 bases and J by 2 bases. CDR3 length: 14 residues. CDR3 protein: CASSRTGSQETQYF. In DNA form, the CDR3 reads TGTGCCAGTAGCAGGACAGGGAGTCAAGAGACCCAGTACTTC.

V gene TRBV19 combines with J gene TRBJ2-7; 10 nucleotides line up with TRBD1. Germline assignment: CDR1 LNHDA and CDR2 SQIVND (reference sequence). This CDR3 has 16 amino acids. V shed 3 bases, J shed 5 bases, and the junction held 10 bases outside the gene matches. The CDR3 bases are TGTGCCAGTAGTATTAGTCCGGGACAGGGGTACGACGAGCAGTACTTC. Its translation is CASSISPGQGYDEQYF.

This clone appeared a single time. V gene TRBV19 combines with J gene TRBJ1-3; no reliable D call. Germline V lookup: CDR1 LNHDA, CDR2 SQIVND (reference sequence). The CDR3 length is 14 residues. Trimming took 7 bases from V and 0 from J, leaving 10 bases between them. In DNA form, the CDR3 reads TGTGCCAGTACCTCTCAGAGCTCTGGAAACACCATATATTTT. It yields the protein CASTSQSSGNTIYF.

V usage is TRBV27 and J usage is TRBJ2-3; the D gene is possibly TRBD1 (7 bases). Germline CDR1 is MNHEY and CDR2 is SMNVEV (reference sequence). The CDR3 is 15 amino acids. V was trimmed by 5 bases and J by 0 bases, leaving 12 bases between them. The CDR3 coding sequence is TGTGCCAGCAGTACAGGGGACTCTAGCACAGATACGCAGTATTTT. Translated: CASSTGDSSTDTQYF.

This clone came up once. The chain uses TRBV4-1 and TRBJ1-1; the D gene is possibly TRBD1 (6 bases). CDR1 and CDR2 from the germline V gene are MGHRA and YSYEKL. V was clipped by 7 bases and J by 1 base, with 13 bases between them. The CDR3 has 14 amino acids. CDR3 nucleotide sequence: TGCGCCAGCACCCGGGGGCCGCAGAACACTGAAGCTTTCTTT. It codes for CASTRGPQNTEAFF.

CDR3 protein: CASSPNGQGYEQYF. CDR3 nucleotide sequence: TGTGCCAGCAGCCCAAATGGACAGGGCTACGAGCAGTACTTC. V usage is TRBV2 and J usage is TRBJ2-7, with 8 bases identical to TRBD1. The CDR3 totals 14 residues. Trimming removed 6 bases from V and 3 bases from J; junction bases left unmatched: 7. Germline V gene data show CDR1 as SNHLY and CDR2 as FYNNEI.

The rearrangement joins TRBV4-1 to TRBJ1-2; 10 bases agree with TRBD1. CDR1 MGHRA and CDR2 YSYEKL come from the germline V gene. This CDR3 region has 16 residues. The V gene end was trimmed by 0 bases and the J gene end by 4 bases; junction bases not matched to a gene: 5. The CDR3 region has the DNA TGCGCCAGCAGCCAAGATTGGGACAGGGGTGGCTATGGCTACACCTTC. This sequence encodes CASSQDWDRGGYGYTF.

The CDR3 sequence is CASRSDGSSYNSPLHF. The CDR3 DNA reads TGCGCCAGCAGGTCGGACGGTAGCTCCTATAATTCACCCCTCCACTTT. This sequence joins TRBV4-1 and TRBJ1-6; no clear D. The V and J ends lost 6 bases and 0 bases respectively, with 12 bases between them. The CDR3 covers 16 residues. Germline CDR1 MGHRA, CDR2 YSYEKL.

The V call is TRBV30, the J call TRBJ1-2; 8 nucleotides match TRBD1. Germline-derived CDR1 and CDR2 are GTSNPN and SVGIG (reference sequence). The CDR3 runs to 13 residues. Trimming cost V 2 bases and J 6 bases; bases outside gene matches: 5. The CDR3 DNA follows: TGTGCCTGGAGTCCGGACAGGGAACATGGCTACACCTTC. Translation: CAWSPDREHGYTF.